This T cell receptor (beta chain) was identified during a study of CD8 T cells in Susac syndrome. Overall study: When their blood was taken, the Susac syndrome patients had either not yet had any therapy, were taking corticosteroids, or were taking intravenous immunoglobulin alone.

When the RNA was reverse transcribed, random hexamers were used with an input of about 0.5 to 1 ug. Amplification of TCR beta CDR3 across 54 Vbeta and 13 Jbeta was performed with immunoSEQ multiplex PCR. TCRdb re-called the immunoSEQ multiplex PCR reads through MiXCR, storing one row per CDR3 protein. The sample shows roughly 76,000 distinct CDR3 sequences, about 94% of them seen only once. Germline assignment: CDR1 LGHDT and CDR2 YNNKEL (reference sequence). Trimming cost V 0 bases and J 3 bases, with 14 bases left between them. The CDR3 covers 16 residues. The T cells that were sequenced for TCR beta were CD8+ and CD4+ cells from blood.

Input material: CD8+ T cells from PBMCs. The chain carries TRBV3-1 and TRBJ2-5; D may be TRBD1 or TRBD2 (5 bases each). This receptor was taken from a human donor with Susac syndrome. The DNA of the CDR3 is TGTGCCAGCAGCCAAGATCTTGGGACGCATGAAGAGACCCAGTACTTC. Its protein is CASSQDLGTHEETQYF.